Listed below are T cell receptor beta chains from one sample, sequenced in a study of blood T cell repertoires in COVID-19. The protocol was immunoSEQ multiplex PCR, while the TCRdb copy is restricted to in-frame clones and leaves out a portion. Among some 200,000 clones, around four fifths were seen once, and the ten largest hold about 6%. The specimen sequenced was peripheral blood. These receptors came from a woman in her thirties or forties with acute or convalescent COVID-19. Each CDR3 is given with its conserved first and last residue. The D gene is left open where the match is weak. Clone size is not always given. Where it is, it says once, few, many or a class for expanded clones.

TGTGCCAGCAACACCGGGGACAGGGGGATTTTGTATGAGCAGTTCTTC	CASNTGDRGILYEQFF	TRBD1	TRBV28	-	TRBJ2-1
TGTGCCAGCAGTCCGTGGGGAGGGCTTGGATATGGCTACACCTTC	CASSPWGGLGYGYTF	-	TRBV27	-	TRBJ1-2
TGTGCCAGCAGCGCCTCCGGCCCCGCGAGGGAAAAACTGTTTTTT	CASSASGPAREKLFF	-	TRBV7-8	-	TRBJ1-4
TGTGCCAGCAGCTTAGCGCTTCCGGGAGGGTATCAAGAGACCCAGTACTTC	CASSLALPGGYQETQYF	TRBD2	TRBV7-9	-	TRBJ2-5
TGTGCCAGCAGTGAAGGACAGGGGGCCCGACTGTTTTTT	CASSEGQGARLFF	TRBD1	TRBV2	-	TRBJ1-4
TGTGCCAGTAGTTTTACCCCTCAGGGGAAACATGAAAAACTGTTTTTT	CASSFTPQGKHEKLFF	-	TRBV19	once	TRBJ1-4
TGTGCCAGCAGCCGGACTAGCGGGTACTACGAGCAGTACTTC	CASSRTSGYYEQYF	TRBD2	TRBV27	-	TRBJ2-7
TGTGCGGGAGGGCGGTCCTACGAGCAGTACTTC	CAGGRSYEQYF	TRBD2	TRBV7-9	few	TRBJ2-7
TGTGCCAGCAGTTACCCGGGACAGGGCGGCACCGGGGAGCTGTTTTTT	CASSYPGQGGTGELFF	TRBD1	TRBV6-5	once	TRBJ2-2
TGTGCCAGCAGGCGACAGGGGGGAGACGAGCAGTACTTC	CASRRQGGDEQYF	TRBD1	TRBV28	-	TRBJ2-7
TGTGCCAGCAGCTTAGGTAGCCGGAGGGGAAACACCATATATTTT	CASSLGSRRGNTIYF	-	TRBV7-9	once	TRBJ1-3
TGTGCCAGCAGTGAACAGGGGATACGGCAGCCCCAGCATTTT	CASSEQGIRQPQHF	-	TRBV6-1	-	TRBJ1-5
TGTGCCAGCAGCTTTGGTAGCCCCACCCAAGAGACCCAGTACTTC	CASSFGSPTQETQYF	-	TRBV7-9	-	TRBJ2-5
TGTGCCAGCAGCCTGGGACTAGCGGGAAACACCGGGGAGCTGTTTTTT	CASSLGLAGNTGELFF	TRBD2	TRBV14	few	TRBJ2-2
TGTGCCAGCAGTCGACAGGGAGATGGCTACACCTTC	CASSRQGDGYTF	TRBD1	TRBV28	-	TRBJ1-2
TGTGCCAGCAGCCAAGGTCAACAGAATAATTCACCCCTCCACTTT	CASSQGQQNNSPLHF	-	TRBV14	few	TRBJ1-6
TGTGCCAGCAGCCCCTGGGACAGGGCTGGGTGGAACTCTGGAAACACCATATATTTT	CASSPWDRAGWNSGNTIYF	TRBD1	TRBV9	-	TRBJ1-3
TGCGCCAGCAGTCAATTTTCTTACAGGGGCACAGATACGCAGTATTTT	CASSQFSYRGTDTQYF	-	TRBV23-1	once	TRBJ2-3
TGTGCCAGCAGTTACGCGAGGGACTCGGGTGAAGCTTTCTTT	CASSYARDSGEAFF	-	TRBV6-6	-	TRBJ1-1
TGTGCCAGCAGTCCTAACGTCGTCGGGGAGCTGTTTTTT	CASSPNVVGELFF	-	TRBV12-3/TRBV12-4	-	TRBJ2-2
TGTGCCAGCGGACACGGGTCCACCTACGAGCAGTACTTC	CASGHGSTYEQYF	-	TRBV6-4	-	TRBJ2-7
TGTGCCTGGAGCGCTAACTCTGGAAACACCATATATTTT	CAWSANSGNTIYF	-	TRBV30	-	TRBJ1-3
TGTGCCAGCAGCCGTAACCGGGACAGAGAGCTGTTTTTT	CASSRNRDRELFF	TRBD1	TRBV7-9	few	TRBJ2-2
TGCAGTGCCCAGAAAGACTACGAGCAGTACTTC	CSAQKDYEQYF	-	TRBV20-1	-	TRBJ2-7
TGTGCCAGTAGTATCATGGCGGGGGCCAATGAGCAGTTCTTC	CASSIMAGANEQFF	-	TRBV19	-	TRBJ2-1
TGTGCCAGCAGCTCACGCCAACAGGCGCACACAGATACGCAGTATTTT	CASSSRQQAHTDTQYF	-	TRBV13	-	TRBJ2-3
TGTGCCAGCAGCTTAACATATGGGACAGGGATGAATGGCTACACCTTC	CASSLTYGTGMNGYTF	TRBD1	TRBV7-2	-	TRBJ1-2
TGTGCCAGCAGCGTCCTAACAGGGGGAAACACCATATATTTT	CASSVLTGGNTIYF	-	TRBV7-9	-	TRBJ1-3
TGTGCCAGCATCTCGCAAACAGGGGCGAACTCCTACGAGCAGTACTTC	CASISQTGANSYEQYF	TRBD1	TRBV27	-	TRBJ2-7
TGTGCCAGCAGTTTGCTAGCGGGACCCTCCTACAATGAGCAGTTCTTC	CASSLLAGPSYNEQFF	TRBD2	TRBV28	-	TRBJ2-1
TGTGCCAGCAGCTTGCCGACAGGGGGCCGGAACACTGAAGCTTTCTTT	CASSLPTGGRNTEAFF	TRBD1	TRBV5-4	once	TRBJ1-1
TGTGCCAGCTCAGAGGACTTAAATCAGCCCCAGCATTTT	CASSEDLNQPQHF	-	TRBV18	-	TRBJ1-5
TGTGCCAGCAACGGACAGGGAAAGTACTTC	CASNGQGKYF	TRBD1	TRBV2	-	TRBJ2-7
TGCAGCGTTGGGGACTCTTCATATGGCTACACCTTC	CSVGDSSYGYTF	-	TRBV29-1	-	TRBJ1-2
TGCGCCAGCAGCCGCCAGGGTAATAGCAATCAGCCCCAGCATTTT	CASSRQGNSNQPQHF	-	TRBV4-1	once	TRBJ1-5
TGCAGCGTTGCGACGGGAGGAAACACAGATACGCAGTATTTT	CSVATGGNTDTQYF	TRBD2	TRBV29-1	-	TRBJ2-3
TGTGCCAGCAGTGACCTTCCGGGGAACACCATATATTTT	CASSDLPGNTIYF	-	TRBV28	once	TRBJ1-3
TGTGCCAGCAGTTCGGGAGTTGACCTCACAGATACGCAGTATTTT	CASSSGVDLTDTQYF	-	TRBV28	-	TRBJ2-3
TGCGCCAGCAGCCAGCAGGGGGGAATTAACAATGAGCAGTTCTTC	CASSQQGGINNEQFF	-	TRBV4-1	-	TRBJ2-1
TGTGCCAGCAGCCAAGTTACTAGCGGGGGGAACACCGGGGAGCTGTTTTTT	CASSQVTSGGNTGELFF	TRBD2	TRBV3-1/TRBV3-2	-	TRBJ2-2
TGTGCCCGTACATCGGGACAAGGGGCTTCACCCCTCCACTTT	CARTSGQGASPLHF	-	TRBV2	few	TRBJ1-6
TGTGCCAGCAGCTTGGACGGTCTCTCTGGAAACACCATATATTTT	CASSLDGLSGNTIYF	-	TRBV5-4	few	TRBJ1-3
TGCGCCAGCAGCCAATTGGGGACAGGGGCGTACGCTGAAGCTTTCTTT	CASSQLGTGAYAEAFF	TRBD1	TRBV4-1	-	TRBJ1-1
TGTGCCAGTAGTATTGGCCTAGCGGGAGGTACAGATACGCAGTATTTT	CASSIGLAGGTDTQYF	TRBD2	TRBV19	-	TRBJ2-3
TGTGCCTGGAAGCTAGCAACGGAGAGCGGGGAGCTGTTTTTT	CAWKLATESGELFF	-	TRBV30	-	TRBJ2-2
TGTGCCAGCAGTGAAGGGACAGGGGCAAACTTCTACGAGCAGTACTTC	CASSEGTGANFYEQYF	TRBD1	TRBV6-1	-	TRBJ2-7
TGCGCCAGCAGCTGGGACAGGAGCTCCTATAATTCACCCCTCCACTTT	CASSWDRSSYNSPLHF	TRBD1	TRBV5-1	-	TRBJ1-6